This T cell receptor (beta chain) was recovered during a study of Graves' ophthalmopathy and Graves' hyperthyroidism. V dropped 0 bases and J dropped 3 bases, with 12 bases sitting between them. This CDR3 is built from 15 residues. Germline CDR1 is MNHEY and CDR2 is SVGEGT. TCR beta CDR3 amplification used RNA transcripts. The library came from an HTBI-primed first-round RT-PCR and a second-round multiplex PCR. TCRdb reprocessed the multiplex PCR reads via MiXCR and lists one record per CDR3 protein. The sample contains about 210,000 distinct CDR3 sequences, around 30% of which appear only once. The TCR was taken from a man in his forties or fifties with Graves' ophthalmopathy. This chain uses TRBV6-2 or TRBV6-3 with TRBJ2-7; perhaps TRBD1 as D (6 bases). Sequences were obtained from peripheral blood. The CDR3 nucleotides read TGTGCCAGCAGTTACTCGGACGCAGGGGACTACGAGCAGTACTTC. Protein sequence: CASSYSDAGDYEQYF.